These 25 T cell receptor beta chains share one sample of origin, sequenced in a study of blood T cell repertoires in COVID-19. The protocol was immunoSEQ multiplex PCR, while the TCRdb copy is restricted to in-frame clones and leaves out a portion. This sample has approximately 230,000 clones, with 80% to 90% found just once. Material for sequencing was PBMCs or T cells enriched from blood (not recorded which). These receptors all stem from a woman between 45 and 65 years old with acute COVID-19.

The chain employs TRBV7-9 and TRBJ1-3; TRBD1 is a possible D gene (6 bases). Trimming removed 4 bases at V and 0 bases at J, with 13 bases between. The CDR3 loop spans 16 amino acids. The V gene's germline CDR1 is SEHNR and CDR2 FQNEAQ (reference sequence). The CDR3 protein is CASSSTTGYSGNTIYF. The CDR3 nucleotides read TGTGCCAGCAGCTCGACGACAGGCTACTCTGGAAACACCATATATTTT.

J is TRBJ2-1 and V is TRBV5-6; D may be TRBD2 (6 bases). The CDR3 totals 15 residues. Trimming pared 4 bases from V and 5 bases from J, leaving 16 bases between. Germline V gene data show CDR1 as SGHDT and CDR2 as YYEEEE. CDR3 in DNA: TGTGCCAGCAGCCCCCTGGGACTGGGAGACAATGAGCAGTTCTTC. Its protein is CASSPLGLGDNEQFF.

The rearrangement links TRBV7-7 to TRBJ1-3; D gene ambiguous. Looked up from germline, CDR1 is SSHAT and CDR2 is FNYEAQ (reference sequence). V lost 10 bases and J 4 bases, leaving 17 bases between the germline ends. The CDR3 extends over 14 amino acids. CDR3 sequence (DNA): TGTGCCATTGCCGACACCGATGGAGGAAACACCATATATTTT. As protein: CAIADTDGGNTIYF.

The gene calls are TRBV5-1 and TRBJ2-7; weak D call: TRBD1 (6 bases). Germline-derived CDR1 and CDR2 are SGHRS and YFSETQ. V lost 4 bases and J lost 5, with 16 bases in between. This CDR3 region has 14 residues. The CDR3 DNA reads TGCGCCAGCAGCGAACACAGGGTCGGGGACGAGCAGTACTTC. It specifies CASSEHRVGDEQYF.

This chain uses TRBV18 with TRBJ2-7, with a possible D match to TRBD1 (5 bases). The V and J ends lost 3 bases and 0 bases respectively, with 9 bases between them. Germline values: CDR1 KGHSH, CDR2 LQKENI. This CDR3 spans 14 amino acids. The CDR3 spells CASSPTESSYEQYF. CDR3 DNA sequence: TGTGCCAGCTCACCGACAGAGAGCTCCTACGAGCAGTACTTC.

A single count supports this clone. The rearrangement links TRBV5-3 to TRBJ2-1; tentatively, D is TRBD2 (6 bases). TRBV5-3 is given ORF status, its function remaining uncertain. Trimming left V 4 bases short and J 7 bases short, with 6 bases between. There are 11 residues in the CDR3. CDR3 sequence reads: CARSGGNEQFF. CDR3 nucleotide sequence: TGTGCCAGAAGCGGGGGGAATGAGCAGTTCTTC.

The rearrangement uses TRBV30 and TRBJ1-1, with 9 positions matching TRBD1. J was trimmed by 3 bases and V by 3 bases; bases with no gene match: 2. Germline CDR1 GTSNPN, CDR2 SVGIG (reference sequence). This CDR3 has 13 amino acids. The CDR3: CAWRGQGYTEAFF. The CDR3, as DNA: TGTGCCTGGAGGGGACAGGGTTACACTGAAGCTTTCTTT.

This clone was counted a single time. This chain links TRBV28 with TRBJ1-1; TRBD1 matches 8 bases. V dropped 5 bases and J dropped 4; count of bases not matched to a gene: 9. The V gene's germline CDR1 is MDHEN and CDR2 SYDVKM. This CDR3 is built from 15 residues. The CDR3 sequence: CASSERTGLGTEAFF. The CDR3 nucleotides are TGTGCCAGCAGTGAGAGGACAGGGTTGGGCACTGAAGCTTTCTTT.

This chain uses TRBV28 with TRBJ2-1; 10 nucleotides align to TRBD2. Trimming at V came to 6 bases and at J to 8 bases, leaving 22 bases not matched to a gene. This CDR3 spans 19 amino acids. Germline assignment: CDR1 MDHEN and CDR2 SYDVKM. CDR3 protein: CASRPRLAGLRSKAYEQFF. The CDR3 region has the DNA TGTGCCAGCAGGCCACGACTAGCGGGCCTTAGGTCCAAAGCTTATGAGCAGTTCTTC.

V is TRBV6-5 and J is TRBJ1-3; D possibly corresponds to TRBD1 (6 bases). Germline CDR1 MNHEY, CDR2 SVGAGI. V gave up 2 bases and J gave up 4 bases, with 15 bases separating them. This CDR3 region has 16 residues. The CDR3 loop is CASSYTTGNSGNTIYF. In nucleotides, the CDR3 is TGTGCCAGCAGTTACACCACAGGGAACTCGGGAAACACCATATATTTT.

V is TRBV19 and J is TRBJ2-7, with 9 bases aligning to TRBD2. The germline gives CDR1 LNHDA, CDR2 SQIVND (reference sequence). The CDR3 totals 14 residues. Unmatched junction bases numbered 2, after V lost 3 bases and J lost 2 bases. Here the CDR3 reads CASSMGGGAYEQYF. The CDR3 DNA follows: TGTGCCAGTAGTATGGGCGGGGGGGCCTACGAGCAGTACTTC. Full variable domain (rest looked up from reference TRBV19 and TRBJ2-7): DGGITQSPKYLFRKEGQNVTLSCEQNLNHDAMYWYRQDPGQGLRLIYYSQIVNDFQKGDIAEGYSVSREKKESFPLTVTSAQKNPTAFYLCASSMGGGAYEQYFGPGTRLTVT.

J is TRBJ2-2 and V is TRBV11-2, with D perhaps TRBD1 (7 bases). CDR3 length equals 18 residues. Germline V gene lookup returns CDR1 SGHAT and CDR2 FQNNGV. The V gene lost 5 bases and the J gene lost 1 base, with 20 bases spanning the gap. Here the CDR3 reads CASSRDSWEALNTGELFF. As DNA, the CDR3 is TGTGCCAGCAGCCGGGACAGTTGGGAGGCCCTGAACACCGGGGAGCTGTTTTTT.

This chain connects TRBV7-2 to TRBJ2-1; TRBD2 matches 7 bases. The CDR3 contains 17 residues. Germline V gives CDR1 SGHTA, CDR2 FQGNSA. V gave up 5 bases and J gave up 3 bases; unmatched junction bases: 13. The CDR3 protein is CASSPSGAPPFYNEQFF. The CDR3 bases are TGTGCCAGCAGCCCAAGCGGGGCCCCACCTTTCTACAATGAGCAGTTCTTC.

The chain carries TRBV6-2 or TRBV6-3 and TRBJ1-5, with 12 bases identical to TRBD1. Trimming cost V 0 bases and J 1 base; bases outside gene matches: 4. Germline V gene data show CDR1 as MNHEY and CDR2 as SVGEGT. CDR3 size: 18 residues. CDR3 residues: CASSYSRDRGRSNQPQHF. CDR3 bases: TGTGCCAGCAGTTACTCGAGGGACAGGGGGCGAAGCAATCAGCCCCAGCATTTT.

This clone was picked up a small number of times. The chain combines TRBV25-1 with TRBJ2-5; TRBD2 matches 7 bases. The CDR3 contains 14 residues. Germline trimming cut 8 bases from V and 1 base from J; bases unmatched to any gene: 7. Germline CDR1 and CDR2: MGHDK and SYGVNS. The CDR3 here is CASPSGLFQETQYF. Written as DNA, the CDR3 is TGTGCCAGCCCTAGCGGTCTCTTCCAAGAGACCCAGTACTTC.

This clone was picked up one time. The rearrangement joins TRBV7-2 to TRBJ2-1; 10 bases are a match to TRBD2. V trimming: 1 base; J trimming: 15 bases; junction bases outside the gene matches: 9. This CDR3 region has 14 residues. From germline, CDR1 is SGHTA and CDR2 FQGNSA. The DNA for the CDR3 is TGTGCCAGCAGCTTAGGTACTCTAGCGGGAGAACGGTTCTTC. Amino acid sequence: CASSLGTLAGERFF.

This chain connects TRBV2 to TRBJ1-2; 7 bases match TRBD1. CDR3 length equals 16 residues. CDR1 is SNHLY, CDR2 FYNNEI, per germline. Trimming took 7 bases from V and 4 from J; bases not matched to a gene: 15. CDR3 residues: CASKADYRGPGYGYTF. In DNA form, the CDR3 reads TGTGCCAGCAAAGCGGATTACAGGGGACCCGGCTATGGCTACACCTTC.

The rearrangement links TRBV4-1 to TRBJ2-7; 9 nucleotides agree with TRBD2. After removal of 1 base from V and 2 bases from J, the junction contained 3 bases not matched to a gene. From germline, CDR1 is MGHRA and CDR2 YSYEKL. There are 15 residues in the CDR3. The CDR3, as DNA: TGCGCCAGCAGCCAAGGCGCTAGCGGGACCTACGAGCAGTACTTC. Translating gives CASSQGASGTYEQYF.

The rearrangement joins TRBV24-1 to TRBJ2-5; D perhaps matches TRBD1 (6 bases). The CDR3 is 15 residues long. CDR1 and CDR2 (germline): KGHDR, SFDVKD. The V and J ends lost 6 bases and 1 base respectively, with 14 bases between them. CDR3 loop: CATSKGTLTQETQYF. The CDR3, as DNA: TGTGCCACCAGTAAGGGGACACTTACCCAAGAGACCCAGTACTTC.

The chain recombines TRBV6-1 with TRBJ1-5; D is possibly TRBD1 (5 bases). CDR1 is MNHNS, CDR2 SASEGT, per germline. Trimming took 0 bases from V and 0 from J, leaving 12 bases between them. There are 17 residues in the CDR3. CDR3 nucleotide sequence: TGTGCCAGCAGTGAAGCGGGCAGGGCTTATAGCAATCAGCCCCAGCATTTT. Amino acid sequence: CASSEAGRAYSNQPQHF.

V gene TRBV7-2 combines with J gene TRBJ2-2, with D possibly being TRBD1 (6 bases). V was clipped by 1 base and J by 2 bases, with 14 bases between them. The germline gives CDR1 SGHTA, CDR2 FQGNSA. CDR3 length: 17 residues. The CDR3 DNA sequence: TGTGCCAGCAGCTTAGTCGGGACACCTCTTAACACCGGGGAGCTGTTTTTT. This gives the protein CASSLVGTPLNTGELFF.

The rearrangement joins TRBV4-2 to TRBJ1-1; 7 bases agree with TRBD1. The germline gives CDR1 LGHNA, CDR2 YNFKEQ. CDR3 length: 18 residues. Trimming removed 1 base from V and 0 bases from J; junction bases left unmatched: 11. The CDR3 nucleotides are TGTGCCAGCAGCCAAGTGATCGGGACAGCAAACATGAACACTGAAGCTTTCTTT. Amino acids: CASSQVIGTANMNTEAFF.

CDR3 residues: CASSTGTSGSDTQYF. The CDR3 DNA is TGTGCCAGCAGCACAGGGACTAGCGGGAGTGATACGCAGTATTTT. The chain recombines TRBV7-3 with TRBJ2-3; 14 positions agree with TRBD2. CDR3 length: 15 residues. V was clipped by 5 bases and J by 6 bases; unmatched bases: 4. Germline CDR1 reads SGHTA; CDR2 reads FQGTGA.

This chain links TRBV6-1 with TRBJ2-7, with TRBD2 matching over 10 bases. The CDR3 consists of 15 residues. Germline CDR1 MNHNS, CDR2 SASEGT. J gave up 3 bases and V 1 base, and 3 bases lay outside the gene matches. The CDR3 sequence is CASSEGTSGRYEQYF. CDR3 nucleotide sequence: TGTGCCAGCAGTGAAGGGACTAGCGGTCGCTACGAGCAGTACTTC.

The V gene is TRBV19, the J gene TRBJ2-3; no clear D gene. Germline loops: CDR1 LNHDA, CDR2 SQIVND (reference sequence). Between the trimmed V and J ends, which lost 3 bases and 5 bases, there was a span of 15 bases. The CDR3 has 15 residues. The CDR3 spells CASSIQTKVGDTQYF. CDR3 nucleotides: TGTGCCAGTAGTATTCAGACAAAAGTAGGAGATACGCAGTATTTT.